This paragraph covers one T cell receptor beta chain sequence. Its antigen is unidentified. This sample was included in a study of blood T cells in healthy people across ages. CDR1 SGHKS and CDR2 YYEKEE come from the germline V gene (reference sequence). CDR3 length equals 14 residues. The ends were cut back, 2 bases at V and 3 bases at J, with 9 bases in the middle. Per-sample PBMC isolation yielded at least 6.5 million cells. Per individual sample, total RNA of at least 5.5 micrograms was extracted. Broader study findings: Fewer expanded clones and more diversity marked long-lived versus aged donors.

A second roughly 7 to 12 cycle PCR used barcoded and J-beta primers. Researchers report that a template-switch adaptor with 12 random nucleotides tagged each cDNA molecule. From the 5' RACE reads, TCRdb called clonotypes with MiXCR, one entry per CDR3 protein. The table lists 550,000 to 750,000 distinct CDR3 sequences, under 25% of them singletons. Material: blood. V is TRBV5-5 and J is TRBJ2-1; D gene uncertain. The origin of this receptor is a man between 65 and 85 years old in good health. CDR3 in DNA: TGTGCCAGCAGCTTTGGCGGCCTCTACAATGAGCAGTTCTTC. This translates into CASSFGGLYNEQFF. Together with reference TRBV5-5 and TRBJ2-1, the CDR3 gives the full variable domain: DAGVTQSPTHLIKTRGQQVTLRCSPISGHKSVSWYQQVLGQGPQFIFQYYEKEERGRGNFPDRFSARQFPNYSSELNVNALLLGDSALYLCASSFGGLYNEQFFGPGTRLTVL.